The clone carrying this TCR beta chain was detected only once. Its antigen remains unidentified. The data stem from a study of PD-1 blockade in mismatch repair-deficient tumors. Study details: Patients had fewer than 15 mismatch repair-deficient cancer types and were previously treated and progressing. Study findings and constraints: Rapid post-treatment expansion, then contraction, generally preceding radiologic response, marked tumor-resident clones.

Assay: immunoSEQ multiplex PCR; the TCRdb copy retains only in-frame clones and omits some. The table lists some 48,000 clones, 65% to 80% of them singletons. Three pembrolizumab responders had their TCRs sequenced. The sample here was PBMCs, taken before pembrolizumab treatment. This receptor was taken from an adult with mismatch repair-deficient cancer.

CDR3 region: CASSLGVNTEAFF. DNA of the CDR3: TGTGCCAGCAGCTTGGGGGTGAACACTGAAGCTTTCTTT. J is TRBJ1-1 and V is TRBV5-6; D call uncertain. Germline assignment: CDR1 SGHDT and CDR2 YYEEEE. Between the trimmed V and J ends, which lost 0 bases and 0 bases, there was a span of 3 bases. The length of the CDR3 is 13 residues.